This T cell receptor (beta chain) is from a study of blood T cell repertoires in COVID-19 (dated by TCRdb to 2018 to 2021). About the study as a whole: Samples from collaborators originated in the United States, Italy and Spain and spanned both the acute and convalescent phases of COVID-19. The material from the prospective study consisted of cDNA or gDNA derived from T cells, B-cell-depleted T cells, or PBMCs. The dataset comprised deeply sampled blood TCRbeta repertoires from subjects exposed to, actively infected with, or recovered from COVID-19. The repertoires were released in a freely available public database intended as a resource for research on the immune response to SARS-CoV-2. The samples were drawn from the first 160 participants of the ongoing ImmuneRACE study and from under 1,500 subjects provided by 6 global collaborators. Nearly every sample came with metadata listing a de-identified subject ID, COVID-19 status, age in years and sex. HLA class I and class II types, where available, came from metadata supplied by the sample provider rather than from assay-based typing.

Points the paper makes about the study in general: How much clinical and demographic metadata was included differed by source and by participant, and the metadata was provided uncurated.

The germline V gene (reference sequence) yields WNHNN for CDR1 and SYGVQD for CDR2. Relative to germline, V is 2 bases shorter and J is 11 bases shorter, with 10 bases between their ends. Including cysteine and phenylalanine, the CDR3 has 12 amino acids. Just the 36-base CDR3 DNA is kept, in frame starting at base 1. The immunoSEQ Assay, a bias-controlled multiplex PCR, was used to amplify TCRbeta CDR3 regions from genomic DNA. The source study handled its data this way. Within the assay, amplification of reference gene primers was used to estimate how many nucleated cells each sample contained. Sequence reads were collapsed and filtered to measure the absolute abundance of every unique TCRbeta CDR3 rearrangement. For each sample, productive Simpson clonality was calculated by taking the square root of Simpson's diversity index across productive rearrangements. TCRdb carries this immuneACCESS record with in-frame sequences only. Its versions omit some clonotypes, under half of them owing to an unresolved V gene in the studies checked, with the rest unexplained. Clonal size and the V and J genes are those of that table, whereas D and trimming came from the DNA. The sample records over 120,000 clones, roughly 86% of which are singletons. The top ten clonotypes cover 1.5% to 2% of the sample.

As regards this clone: Its recognized antigen is unknown. The input lacks base qualities; no much larger clone sits a single base away.

Each collaborating institution followed its own protocols to collect whole blood in K2EDTA tubes. For TCRbeta analysis, collaborator samples were shipped as frozen whole blood, as isolated PBMCs, or as DNA extracted from either sample type. The sequence was collected from a man between 70 and 80 years old with acute or convalescent COVID-19. The sequencing input was peripheral blood. The V and J genes are TRBV10-1 and TRBJ1-5; the D gene lacks a confident call. DNA sequence: TGCGCCAGCAGTGAGGGTTCCGGGTCCCAGCATTTT. Its protein product is CASSEGSGSQHF.